A single sample is the source of the 30 T cell receptor beta chains below, sequenced in a study of blood T cell repertoires in COVID-19. Clones were sequenced by immunoSEQ multiplex PCR, and TCRdb holds only the in-frame ones, with some missing. In the table there are around 130,000 clones, roughly four fifths of which are singletons. The sample comprised peripheral blood. The receptors were gathered from a human donor in a cohort sampled during active COVID-19.

This clone was detected only once. The chain carries TRBV12-3 or TRBV12-4 and TRBJ2-7; weak D call: TRBD2 (6 bases). Trimming took off 11 bases at V and 5 bases at J, with 19 bases between the two ends. The CDR3 has 13 residues. CDR3 loop: CASNPGVADEQYF. CDR3 DNA: TGTGCCTCGAACCCGGGAGTAGCTGACGAGCAGTACTTC.

This chain links TRBV21-1 with TRBJ1-4; the table gives TRBD1 as D, unverified against the DNA. TRBV21-1 is described as a pseudogene. This CDR3 spans 15 amino acids. DNA for the CDR3: TGTGCCAGCAGCAAAACGGACAGAAGGGCTGAAAAACTGTTTTTT. It encodes CASSKTDRRAEKLFF.

The V call is TRBV7-9, the J call TRBJ2-7, with D perhaps TRBD1 (5 bases). CDR3 length: 13 residues. Trimming took off 1 base at V and 5 bases at J, with 9 bases between the two ends. Looked up from germline, CDR1 is SEHNR and CDR2 is FQNEAQ (reference sequence). The CDR3 here is CASSLGQSNEQYF. The CDR3 DNA sequence: TGTGCCAGCAGCTTAGGACAGAGTAACGAGCAGTACTTC.

V and J are TRBV21-1 and TRBJ2-5; the listed D gene, TRBD1, was not tested against the DNA. TRBV21-1 is given as a pseudogene. This CDR3 comprises 14 residues. CDR3 in amino acids: CASRLTGAGETQYF. The CDR3 DNA reads as TGTGCCAGCAGGCTGACAGGGGCAGGAGAGACCCAGTACTTC.

The gene calls are TRBV15 and TRBJ2-1; TRBD2 might be the D (7 bases). Trimming shortened V by 5 bases and J by 8 bases, and 13 bases separated the two germline ends. This CDR3 spans 13 amino acids. Germline CDR1 is LNHNV and CDR2 is YYDKDF (reference sequence). Here the CDR3 reads CATSGRGLDEQFF. In nucleotides, the CDR3 is TGTGCCACCAGCGGGCGGGGGCTAGATGAGCAGTTCTTC.

This clone showed up just a few times. DNA of the CDR3: TGTGCCAGCAGTTTAGGCAGGGCCTCCTACGAGCAGTACTTC. Its translation: CASSLGRASYEQYF. The rearrangement uses TRBV28 and TRBJ2-7; a weak D match, TRBD1 (5 bases). Germline CDR1 is MDHEN and CDR2 is SYDVKM. Trimming left V 2 bases short and J 0 bases short, with 8 bases between. The CDR3 has 14 residues.

The chain carries TRBV19 and TRBJ2-2; 8 nucleotides line up with TRBD2. V shed 4 bases and J 1 base; nucleotides not matched to a gene: 5. Germline V gives CDR1 LNHDA, CDR2 SQIVND (reference sequence). CDR3 length: 16 amino acids. The CDR3 nucleotides are TGTGCCAGTAGTACCTGGACTAGCCAGAACACCGGGGAGCTGTTTTTT. Translation: CASSTWTSQNTGELFF.

This clone has just one count. The chain links TRBV5-8 to TRBJ2-1; 8 bases match TRBD1. After removal of 4 bases from V and 5 bases from J, the junction contained 8 bases not matched to a gene. There are 15 residues in the CDR3. Germline V CDR1 and CDR2: SGHTS, YDEGEE. CDR3 sequence reads: CASSPGQVRDNEQFF. As DNA, the CDR3 is TGTGCCAGCAGCCCGGGACAGGTTAGGGACAATGAGCAGTTCTTC.

The chain has TRBV5-4 and TRBJ2-5; D unclear. V gave up 0 bases and J gave up 1 base, with 4 bases separating them. There are 13 residues in the CDR3. The germline CDR1 and CDR2 sequences are SGHNT and YYREEE (reference sequence). CDR3 residues: CASSLGAQETQYF. The CDR3 nucleotides are TGTGCCAGCAGCTTGGGGGCCCAAGAGACCCAGTACTTC.

The CDR3 DNA sequence: TGTGCCAGCATCTACCTAGCGGGGATTTCCTACGAGCAGTACTTC. It specifies CASIYLAGISYEQYF. The chain couples TRBV6-5 to TRBJ2-7; the match to TRBD2 covers 9 bases. V shed 7 bases, J shed 1 base, and the junction held 8 bases outside the gene matches. Germline V gives CDR1 MNHEY, CDR2 SVGAGI. This CDR3 comprises 15 residues.

The chain couples TRBV7-2 to TRBJ1-2; TRBD1 matches 7 bases. Germline V CDR1 and CDR2: SGHTA, FQGNSA. There are 14 residues in the CDR3. Trimming cost V 0 bases and J 6 bases; bases outside gene matches: 4. CDR3 DNA sequence: TGTGCCAGCAGCTTAGCGAAACAGGGGAATGGCTACACCTTC. Its protein product is CASSLAKQGNGYTF. The full variable domain, in which reference TRBV7-2 and TRBJ1-2 provide the parts outside the CDR3, is GAGVSQSPSNKVTEKGKDVELRCDPISGHTALYWYRQSLGQGLEFLIYFQGNSAPDKSGLPSDRFSAERTGGSVSTLTIQRTQQEDSAVYLCASSLAKQGNGYTFGSGTRLTVV.

This chain connects TRBV15 to TRBJ1-5; unclear D gene. Trimming removed 0 bases from V and 1 base from J, with 10 bases in between. CDR3 length: 16 amino acids. In germline, CDR1 is LNHNV, CDR2 YYDKDF (reference sequence). The CDR3 sequence: CATSRDPGVSNQPQHF. The DNA of the CDR3 is TGTGCCACCAGCAGAGATCCCGGGGTGAGCAATCAGCCCCAGCATTTT.

This chain uses TRBV4-1 with TRBJ1-3, with D unresolved. This CDR3 has 15 amino acids. V was clipped by 5 bases and J by 0 bases, with 11 bases between them. CDR1 is MGHRA, CDR2 YSYEKL, per germline. The CDR3 loop reads CASSEILSSGNTIYF. The CDR3 DNA sequence: TGCGCCAGCAGCGAAATCCTGAGCTCTGGAAACACCATATATTTT.

The CDR3 region is CASSLQGNTEAFF. The CDR3 DNA reads as TGTGCCAGCAGCCTACAGGGAAACACTGAAGCTTTCTTT. This chain joins TRBV6-5 and TRBJ1-1; TRBD1 might be the D (6 bases). CDR1 and CDR2 from the germline V gene are MNHEY and SVGAGI. V lost 6 bases and J 2 bases, leaving 10 bases between the germline ends. There are 13 residues in the CDR3.

The chain recombines TRBV7-9 with TRBJ1-4; 11 positions match TRBD1. Germline CDR1 SEHNR, CDR2 FQNEAQ (reference sequence). V trimming: 5 bases; J trimming: 6 bases; junction bases outside the gene matches: 2. The CDR3 length is 14 residues. The CDR3 region has the DNA TGTGCCAGCAGCCTGGGACAGGGGGATGAAAAACTGTTTTTT. This encodes CASSLGQGDEKLFF.

In regard to this clone: This sample includes further DNA sequences coding for the same CDR3. The V call is TRBV11-2, the J call TRBJ1-4, with a weak D call TRBD1 (6 bases). The CDR3 length is 15 residues. Between the trimmed V and J ends, which lost 4 bases and 8 bases, there was a span of 17 bases. Germline loops: CDR1 SGHAT, CDR2 FQNNGV. CDR3 coding DNA: TGTGCCAGCAGCTCCCCCGGACAGTGGGACGAAAAACTGTTTTTT. This sequence encodes CASSSPGQWDEKLFF.

V gene TRBV10-1 combines with J gene TRBJ2-1, with 8 nucleotides matching TRBD2. J was trimmed by 4 bases and V by 0 bases; bases with no gene match: 8. The CDR3 has 17 residues. The germline V gene has CDR1 WNHNN and CDR2 SYGVQD (reference sequence). The CDR3 spells CASSESGRGARYNEQFF. CDR3 bases: TGCGCCAGCAGTGAGTCGGGGCGGGGGGCCCGATACAATGAGCAGTTCTTC.

V and J are TRBV7-8 and TRBJ2-7; a possible D gene is TRBD1 (6 bases). Trimming shortened V by 5 bases and J by 0 bases, and 11 bases separated the two germline ends. The CDR3 contains 14 residues. Germline V CDR1 and CDR2: SGHVS, FQNEAQ. CDR3 in DNA: TGTGCCAGCAGCAGGGGACAAAGCTCCTACGAGCAGTACTTC. It codes for CASSRGQSSYEQYF.

The chain couples TRBV7-9 to TRBJ1-2; 8 nucleotides match TRBD1. The CDR3 has 15 amino acids. Trimming cost V 0 bases and J 7 bases; bases outside gene matches: 7. The V gene's germline CDR1 is SEHNR and CDR2 FQNEAQ (reference sequence). CDR3 bases: TGTGCCAGCAGCTTAGCGGACAGGGTCCTGGGTGGCTACACCTTC. This translates into CASSLADRVLGGYTF.

This chain links TRBV6-6 with TRBJ2-7; 7 bases map to TRBD1. The germline V gene encodes CDR1 MNHNY and CDR2 SVGAGI (reference sequence). V dropped 5 bases and J dropped 1; count of bases not matched to a gene: 8. CDR3 length equals 15 residues. The CDR3 sequence is CASSAPTGFSYEQYF. The DNA for the CDR3 is TGTGCCAGCAGTGCCCCGACAGGGTTTTCCTACGAGCAGTACTTC.

CDR3 coding DNA: TGTGCCAGCAGCTGGACTAGCGGGGGACCCTACGAGCAGTACTTC. Its translation is CASSWTSGGPYEQYF. This rearrangement joins TRBV7-2 to TRBJ2-7; 13 bases agree with TRBD2. J lost 2 bases, V lost 4 bases, and 2 bases had no gene match. CDR3 length: 15 amino acids. CDR1 is SGHTA, CDR2 FQGNSA, per germline.

This clone has just a few counts. This chain connects TRBV10-3 to TRBJ1-6; tentative D call: TRBD1 (5 bases). Trimming stripped 10 bases from V and 0 bases from J, with 13 bases between. The germline CDR1 and CDR2 sequences are ENHRY and SYGVKD. CDR3 length: 15 residues. CDR3 residues: CATMTESSYNSPLHF. CDR3 sequence (DNA): TGTGCCACCATGACAGAGAGCTCCTATAATTCACCCCTCCACTTT.

The J gene is TRBJ2-3, the V gene TRBV7-2; 7 bases are shared with TRBD1. The germline gives CDR1 SGHTA, CDR2 FQGNSA. This CDR3 has 15 residues. Trimming at V came to 2 bases and at J to 1 base, leaving 3 bases not matched to a gene. The CDR3 nucleotides read TGTGCCAGCAGCTTAAACAGGGGTGGCACAGATACGCAGTATTTT. This gives the protein CASSLNRGGTDTQYF.

The rearrangement uses TRBV5-3 and TRBJ2-3; 7 bases map to TRBD1. TRBV5-3 is flagged as an ORF with uncertain function. After removal of 7 bases from V and 2 bases from J, the junction contained 22 bases not matched to a gene. The CDR3 runs to 19 residues. CDR3 coding DNA: TGTGCCAGATCCCCCCGGGACAGATTACGGGAACTTACCACAGATACGCAGTATTTT. It translates to CARSPRDRLRELTTDTQYF.

This clone was observed a few times. This chain links TRBV19 with TRBJ2-2; 9 bases are shared with TRBD1. With V trimmed by 5 bases and J by 1 base, 5 bases remained unmatched. The germline V gene has CDR1 LNHDA and CDR2 SQIVND (reference sequence). CDR3 length: 16 amino acids. For the CDR3, the DNA is TGTGCCAGTAGTCAAACGGGACAGGGGAACACCGGGGAGCTGTTTTTT. Residues: CASSQTGQGNTGELFF.

The chain carries TRBV29-1 and TRBJ1-3, with D hard to call. CDR3 size: 14 residues. The V end was cut by 4 bases, the J end by 0 bases, with 10 bases between. Per the germline V gene, CDR1 is SQVTM and CDR2 is ANQGSEA. CDR3 region: CSVVAGNSGNTIYF. The CDR3 DNA follows: TGCAGCGTTGTGGCGGGAAACTCTGGAAACACCATATATTTT.

There are a few counts of this clone. The CDR3 coding sequence is TGTGCCAGCTCATTTTACTCTCCCGGGACTAGGGGTACAGATACGCAGTATTTT. This codes for CASSFYSPGTRGTDTQYF. V is TRBV18 and J is TRBJ2-3, with 8 bases that match TRBD2. The CDR3 contains 18 residues. Trimming cost V 5 bases and J 3 bases; bases outside gene matches: 16. Germline V gene sequence: CDR1 KGHSH, CDR2 LQKENI.

The chain is built from TRBV11-3 and TRBJ2-2; 10 bases line up with TRBD2. The V gene's germline CDR1 is SGHNT and CDR2 YENEEA. Unmatched junction bases numbered 7, after V lost 5 bases and J lost 4 bases. The CDR3 runs to 16 residues. In DNA, the CDR3 is TGTGCCAGCAGCCCTGGACTAGCGGTGGGCACCGGGGAGCTGTTTTTT. Translation: CASSPGLAVGTGELFF.

This chain joins TRBV5-1 and TRBJ2-3, with TRBD2 matching over 9 bases. Trimming cost V 6 bases and J 2 bases; bases outside gene matches: 7. The CDR3 runs 15 residues. CDR1 is SGHRS, CDR2 YFSETQ, per germline. The CDR3 sequence: CASNSGTSLTDTQYF. Written as DNA, the CDR3 is TGCGCCAGCAACTCCGGGACTAGCCTCACAGATACGCAGTATTTT. Full variable domain (rest looked up from reference TRBV5-1 and TRBJ2-3): KAGVTQTPRYLIKTRGQQVTLSCSPISGHRSVSWYQQTPGQGLQFLFEYFSETQRNKGNFPGRFSGRQFSNSRSEMNVSTLELGDSALYLCASNSGTSLTDTQYFGPGTRLTVL.

The chain employs TRBV19 and TRBJ2-3; 13 bases align to TRBD2. The V gene's germline CDR1 is LNHDA and CDR2 SQIVND (reference sequence). J was trimmed by 3 bases and V by 3 bases; bases with no gene match: 15. The CDR3 totals 20 residues. The DNA of the CDR3 is TGTGCCAGTAGTATTGCACAACTAGCGGGGGGGCCTGGTAGAACAGATACGCAGTATTTT. Encoded protein: CASSIAQLAGGPGRTDTQYF.